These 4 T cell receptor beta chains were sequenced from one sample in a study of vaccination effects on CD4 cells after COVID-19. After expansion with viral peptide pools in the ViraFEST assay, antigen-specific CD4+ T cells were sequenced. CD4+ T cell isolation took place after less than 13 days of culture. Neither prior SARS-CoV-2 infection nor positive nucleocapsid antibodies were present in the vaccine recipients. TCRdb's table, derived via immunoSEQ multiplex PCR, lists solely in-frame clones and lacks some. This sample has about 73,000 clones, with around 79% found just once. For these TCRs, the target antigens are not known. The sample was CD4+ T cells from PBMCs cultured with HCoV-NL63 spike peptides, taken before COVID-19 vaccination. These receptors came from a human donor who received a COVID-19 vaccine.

The CDR3 is CASSYIIGTGNHEQFF. The CDR3 DNA is TGTGCCAGCAGCTACATTATCGGGACAGGGAACCATGAGCAGTTCTTC. The J gene is TRBJ2-1, the V gene TRBV28, with TRBD1 matching over 9 bases. Germline trimming cut 6 bases from V and 8 bases from J; bases unmatched to any gene: 14. Germline CDR1 and CDR2: MDHEN and SYDVKM. This CDR3 comprises 16 residues.

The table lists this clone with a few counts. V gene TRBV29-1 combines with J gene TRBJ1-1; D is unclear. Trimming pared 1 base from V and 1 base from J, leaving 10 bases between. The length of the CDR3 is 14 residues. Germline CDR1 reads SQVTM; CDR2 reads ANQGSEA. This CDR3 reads CSVEGSYTNTEAFF. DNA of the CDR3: TGCAGCGTTGAAGGGTCTTACACGAACACTGAAGCTTTCTTT.

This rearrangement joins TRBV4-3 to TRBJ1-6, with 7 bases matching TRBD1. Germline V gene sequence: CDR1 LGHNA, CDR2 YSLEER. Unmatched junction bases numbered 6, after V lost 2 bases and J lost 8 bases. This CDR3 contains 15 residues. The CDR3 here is CASSQQQGTHSPLHF. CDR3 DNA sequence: TGCGCCAGCAGCCAACAACAGGGGACTCATTCACCCCTCCACTTT.

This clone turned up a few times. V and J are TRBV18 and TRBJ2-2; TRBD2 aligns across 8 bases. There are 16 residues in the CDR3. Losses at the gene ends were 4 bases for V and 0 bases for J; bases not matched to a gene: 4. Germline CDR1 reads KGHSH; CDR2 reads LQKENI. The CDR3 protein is CASSLQGLANTGELFF. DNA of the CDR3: TGTGCCAGCTCACTTCAGGGACTAGCGAACACCGGGGAGCTGTTTTTT.